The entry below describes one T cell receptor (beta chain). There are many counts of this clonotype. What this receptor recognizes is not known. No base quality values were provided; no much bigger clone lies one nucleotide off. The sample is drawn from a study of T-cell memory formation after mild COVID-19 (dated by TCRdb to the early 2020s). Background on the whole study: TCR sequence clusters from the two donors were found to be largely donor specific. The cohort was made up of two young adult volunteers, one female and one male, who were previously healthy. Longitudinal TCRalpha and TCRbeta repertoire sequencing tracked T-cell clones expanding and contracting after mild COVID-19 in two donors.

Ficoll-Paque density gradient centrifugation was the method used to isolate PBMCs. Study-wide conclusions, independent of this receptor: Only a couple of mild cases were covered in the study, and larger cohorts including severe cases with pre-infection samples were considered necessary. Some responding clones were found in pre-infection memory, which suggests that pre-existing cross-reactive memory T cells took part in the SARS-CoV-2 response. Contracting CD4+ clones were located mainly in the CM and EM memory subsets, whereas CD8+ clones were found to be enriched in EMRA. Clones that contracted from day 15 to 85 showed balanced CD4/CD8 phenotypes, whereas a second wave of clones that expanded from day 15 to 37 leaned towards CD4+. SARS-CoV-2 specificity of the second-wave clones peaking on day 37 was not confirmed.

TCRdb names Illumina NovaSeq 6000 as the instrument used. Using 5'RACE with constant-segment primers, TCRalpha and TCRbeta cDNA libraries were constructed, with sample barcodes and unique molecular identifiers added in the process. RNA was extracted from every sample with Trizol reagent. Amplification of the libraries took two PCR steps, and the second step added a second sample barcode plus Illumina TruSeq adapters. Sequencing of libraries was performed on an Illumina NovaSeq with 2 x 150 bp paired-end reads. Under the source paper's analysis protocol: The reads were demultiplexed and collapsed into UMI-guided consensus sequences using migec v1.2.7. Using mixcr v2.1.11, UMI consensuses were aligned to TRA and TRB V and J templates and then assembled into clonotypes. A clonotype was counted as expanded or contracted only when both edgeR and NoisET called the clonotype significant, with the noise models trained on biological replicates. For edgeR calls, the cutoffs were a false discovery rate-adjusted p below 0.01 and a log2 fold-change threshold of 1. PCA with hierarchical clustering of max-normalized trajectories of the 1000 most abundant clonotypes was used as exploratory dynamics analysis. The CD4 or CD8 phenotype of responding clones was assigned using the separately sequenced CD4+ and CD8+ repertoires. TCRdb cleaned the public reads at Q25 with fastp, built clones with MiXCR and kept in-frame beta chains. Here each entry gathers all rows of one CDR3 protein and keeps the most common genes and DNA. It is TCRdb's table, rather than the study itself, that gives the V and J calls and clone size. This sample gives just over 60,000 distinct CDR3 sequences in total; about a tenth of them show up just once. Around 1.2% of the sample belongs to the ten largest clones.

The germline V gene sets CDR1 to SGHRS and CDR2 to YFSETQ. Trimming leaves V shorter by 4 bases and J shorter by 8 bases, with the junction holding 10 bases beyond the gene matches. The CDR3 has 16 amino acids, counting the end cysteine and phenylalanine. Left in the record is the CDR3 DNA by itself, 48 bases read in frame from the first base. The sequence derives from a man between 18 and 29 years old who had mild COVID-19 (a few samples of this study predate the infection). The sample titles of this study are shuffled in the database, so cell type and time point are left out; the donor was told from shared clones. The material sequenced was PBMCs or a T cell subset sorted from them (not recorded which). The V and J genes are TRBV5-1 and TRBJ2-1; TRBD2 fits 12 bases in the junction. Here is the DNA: TGCGCCAGCAGCGTGACTAGCGGGGGCATGGGGCATGAGCAGTTCTTC. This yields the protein CASSVTSGGMGHEQFF.